These T cell receptor beta chains were read from a single sample in a study of CD8+ T cells in alopecia areata. Sequencing was performed with immunoSEQ multiplex PCR; in TCRdb, only in-frame clones are kept and a portion is missing. This table holds 150,000 to 200,000 clones, around 64% found once. The sequencing here drew on CD8+ T cells sorted from blood, taken at week 0. The receptors come from a human donor with alopecia areata. The CDR3 runs from the conserved cysteine through the conserved F or W. A D gene is named only where the DNA matches it firmly. Part of the rows lack a size; the others show once, few, many or a class for expanded clones.

v_call: TRBV12-5
j_call: TRBJ1-2
clone_size: few
d_call: TRBD1
cdr3_length: 17
cdr3_aa: CASGLLGTGTALYGYTF
cdr3_nt: TGTGCTAGTGGTTTGCTAGGGACAGGAACTGCTCTCTATGGCTACACCTTC

v_call: TRBV6-5
j_call: TRBJ2-3
clone_size: .
d_call: .
cdr3_length: 11
cdr3_aa: CASVRQGTQYF
cdr3_nt: TGTGCCAGCGTTCGCCAGGGTACGCAGTATTTT

v_call: TRBV2
j_call: TRBJ2-2
clone_size: .
d_call: TRBD2
cdr3_length: 16
cdr3_aa: CASSIPGLANTGELFF
cdr3_nt: TGTGCCAGCAGTATACCGGGACTAGCCAACACCGGGGAGCTGTTTTTT

v_call: TRBV13
j_call: TRBJ1-1
clone_size: .
d_call: .
cdr3_length: 14
cdr3_aa: CASSFYRVGTEAFF
cdr3_nt: TGTGCCAGCAGCTTCTATCGAGTCGGCACTGAAGCTTTCTTT

v_call: TRBV5-4
j_call: TRBJ2-2
clone_size: few
d_call: .
cdr3_length: 13
cdr3_aa: CASSLDLTGELFF
cdr3_nt: TGTGCCAGCAGCTTGGATCTCACCGGGGAGCTGTTTTTT

v_call: TRBV6-5
j_call: TRBJ2-5
clone_size: .
d_call: .
cdr3_length: 14
cdr3_aa: CASSFRDSQETQYF
cdr3_nt: TGTGCCAGCAGTTTTCGAGACAGCCAAGAGACCCAGTACTTC

v_call: TRBV30
j_call: TRBJ2-7
clone_size: .
d_call: TRBD1
cdr3_length: 13
cdr3_aa: CAWSNRGSYEQYF
cdr3_nt: TGTGCCTGGAGTAACAGGGGCTCCTACGAGCAGTACTTC

v_call: TRBV2
j_call: TRBJ2-3
clone_size: .
d_call: .
cdr3_length: 13
cdr3_aa: CASTRDPTDTQYF
cdr3_nt: TGTGCCAGCACCCGGGACCCCACAGATACGCAGTATTTT

v_call: TRBV7-6
j_call: TRBJ2-3
clone_size: once
d_call: .
cdr3_length: 13
cdr3_aa: CASSTGGVDTQYF
cdr3_nt: TGTGCCAGCAGCACTGGCGGGGTGGATACGCAGTATTTT

v_call: TRBV14
j_call: TRBJ2-5
clone_size: once
d_call: .
cdr3_length: 12
cdr3_aa: CASSQDPRDRYF
cdr3_nt: TGTGCCAGCAGCCAAGATCCCAGGGATCGGTACTTC

v_call: TRBV27
j_call: TRBJ2-5
clone_size: .
d_call: TRBD1
cdr3_length: 15
cdr3_aa: CASSTRDRVSETQYF
cdr3_nt: TGTGCCAGCAGTACACGGGACAGGGTTTCTGAGACCCAGTACTTC

v_call: TRBV9
j_call: TRBJ2-4
clone_size: .
d_call: .
cdr3_length: 16
cdr3_aa: CASSVGAGVAKNIQYF
cdr3_nt: TGTGCCAGCAGCGTAGGGGCAGGGGTGGCCAAAAACATTCAGTACTTC

v_call: TRBV2
j_call: TRBJ2-7
clone_size: .
d_call: .
cdr3_length: 14
cdr3_aa: CAIRLAPGPYEQYF
cdr3_nt: TGTGCCATCCGCCTAGCCCCAGGACCCTACGAGCAGTACTTC

v_call: TRBV5-6
j_call: TRBJ2-1
clone_size: .
d_call: TRBD1
cdr3_length: 13
cdr3_aa: CASSLGTANEQFF
cdr3_nt: TGTGCCAGCAGCCTCGGGACAGCAAATGAGCAGTTCTTC

v_call: TRBV19
j_call: TRBJ2-5
clone_size: .
d_call: .
cdr3_length: 16
cdr3_aa: CASSSTAGAFGKTQYF
cdr3_nt: TGTGCCAGTAGTTCTACAGCAGGGGCATTTGGGAAGACCCAGTACTTC

v_call: TRBV6-6
j_call: TRBJ2-1
clone_size: few
d_call: .
cdr3_length: 12
cdr3_aa: CASSYRYNEQFF
cdr3_nt: TGTGCCAGCAGTTACCGCTACAATGAGCAGTTCTTC

v_call: TRBV4-1
j_call: TRBJ2-1
clone_size: .
d_call: TRBD2
cdr3_length: 20
cdr3_aa: CASSQLAGTSGGRRDNEQFF
cdr3_nt: TGCGCCAGCAGCCAACTAGCCGGGACTAGCGGGGGACGCCGGGACAATGAGCAGTTCTTC

v_call: TRBV6-5
j_call: TRBJ2-7
clone_size: once
d_call: .
cdr3_length: 15
cdr3_aa: CASSNQGTVSYEQYF
cdr3_nt: TGTGCCAGCAGCAATCAGGGGACGGTCTCCTACGAGCAGTACTTC

v_call: TRBV7-9
j_call: TRBJ2-1
clone_size: .
d_call: TRBD2
cdr3_length: 15
cdr3_aa: CASSPTSGGTYEQFF
cdr3_nt: TGTGCCAGCAGCCCCACTAGCGGAGGCACCTATGAGCAGTTCTTC

v_call: TRBV11-2
j_call: TRBJ2-2
clone_size: .
d_call: TRBD1
cdr3_length: 15
cdr3_aa: CASSLRQGDYGELFF
cdr3_nt: TGTGCCAGCAGCCTACGACAGGGGGATTACGGGGAGCTGTTTTTT

v_call: TRBV4-1
j_call: TRBJ1-5
clone_size: .
d_call: TRBD1
cdr3_length: 16
cdr3_aa: CASSPRTGSPNQPQHF
cdr3_nt: TGCGCCAGCAGCCCCCGGACAGGGTCTCCCAATCAGCCCCAGCATTTT

v_call: TRBV30
j_call: TRBJ1-2
clone_size: .
d_call: .
cdr3_length: 13
cdr3_aa: CAWSVWGGYGYTF
cdr3_nt: TGTGCCTGGAGTGTTTGGGGCGGCTATGGCTACACCTTC